This TCR beta chain was retrieved from a study of blood T cell repertoires in COVID-19. Study-level information: The samples span acute and convalescent COVID-19 from the United States, Italy and Spain.

This table comes from immunoSEQ multiplex PCR, and its TCRdb copy is limited to in-frame clones, with some not included. In the table there are about 220,000 clones, about 86% of which are singletons. As concerns this clone: The same CDR3 can be traced to other DNA sequences in this sample.

V lost 0 bases, J lost 6 bases, and 3 bases stayed unmatched. This CDR3 region has 15 residues. CDR1 and CDR2 (germline): SGHRS, YFSETQ. The origin of this receptor is a woman between 25 and 40 years old who had recovered from COVID-19. Sequences were obtained from peripheral blood. The chain uses TRBV5-1 and TRBJ2-1, with TRBD2 identical over 10 bases. The CDR3 here is CASSLGLAGANEQFF. DNA of the CDR3: TGCGCCAGCAGCTTGGGACTAGCGGGCGCCAATGAGCAGTTCTTC.